The clone carrying this T cell receptor (beta chain) was found many times. These data originate in a study of T cells in Graves' hyperthyroidism and ophthalmopathy. With 1 base removed from V and 5 bases from J, the gap between germline ends came to 12 bases. Germline V gene sequence: CDR1 DFQATT, CDR2 SNEGSKA (reference sequence). The CDR3 consists of 14 residues. Hyperthyroidism, newly diagnosed and lasting under 2 months, affected patients aged 18 to 65. Clinical symptoms, serum thyroxine and TRAb, thyroid ultrasound and orbital computed tomography were used for the diagnoses. Cells are PBMCs isolated from around 9.4 ml of fresh blood. Authors of the study amplified TCR beta CDR3 regions from RNA transcripts. When the TCR CDR3 underwent first-round RT-PCR, the HTBI primer set was used. From the multiplex PCR reads, TCRdb called clonotypes with MiXCR, one entry per CDR3 protein. The sample consists of 300,000 to 450,000 distinct CDR3 sequences, approximately 15% of them appearing once.

This clonotype originated in a man younger than 40 with Graves' hyperthyroidism that later progressed to Graves' ophthalmopathy. This chain uses TRBV20-1 with TRBJ1-5; D is uncertain. The specimen was blood. The CDR3 nucleotides read TGCAGTGCTAGAGTAGATGTCGGGGATCAGCCCCAGCATTTT. Residues: CSARVDVGDQPQHF.